These 24 T cell receptor beta chains were all obtained from the same sample, sequenced in a study of CD8 T cells in Susac syndrome. RNA totalling about 0.5 to 1 ug underwent reverse transcription with random hexamers. TCRdb reprocessed the immunoSEQ multiplex PCR reads with MiXCR, giving one entry per CDR3 protein. Of approximately 100,000 distinct CDR3 sequences in the sample, roughly 91% are singletons; the top ten hold about 0.15%. The sequenced sample was CD4+ T cells from PBMCs. The receptors stem from a human donor in good health.

In its sample, this clonotype was seen once. This rearrangement joins TRBV6-2 or TRBV6-3 to TRBJ1-2, with D possibly being TRBD1 (5 bases). The CDR3 sequence is 15 residues long. V gave up 7 bases and J gave up 3 bases, with 18 bases separating them. CDR1 and CDR2 from the germline V gene are MNHEY and SVGEGT. This chain's CDR3 is CASTEDPRGYYGYTF. The DNA for the CDR3 is TGTGCCAGCACCGAAGACCCTCGGGGGTACTATGGCTACACCTTC.

The chain carries TRBV7-3 and TRBJ1-2; D might be TRBD1 (6 bases). CDR3 size: 14 residues. The germline V gene encodes CDR1 SGHTA and CDR2 FQGTGA. Trimming took off 1 base at V and 3 bases at J, with 9 bases between the two ends. CDR3 in amino acids: CASSLRQADYGYTF. The CDR3 nucleotides read TGTGCCAGCAGCTTAAGACAGGCCGACTATGGCTACACCTTC.

V usage is TRBV4-3 and J usage is TRBJ2-3; D unclear. Trimming cost V 5 bases and J 3 bases, with 21 bases left between them. The CDR3 is 17 amino acids. The germline CDR1 and CDR2 sequences are LGHNA and YSLEER. The DNA of the CDR3 is TGCGCCAGCAGCGAAGCTACAGCTATCCCGTATACAGATACGCAGTATTTT. It translates to CASSEATAIPYTDTQYF.

The V gene is TRBV12-3 or TRBV12-4, the J gene TRBJ1-1, with unresolved D. The V end lost 5 bases, the J end lost 7 bases, and 14 bases lay between the germline ends. This CDR3 contains 13 residues. The CDR3 region is CASSRGGDGEAFF. The CDR3 DNA sequence: TGTGCCAGCAGTCGGGGTGGGGATGGTGAAGCTTTCTTT.

The chain is built from TRBV7-9 and TRBJ2-3, with 7 bases lining up with TRBD2. V trimming: 3 bases; J trimming: 5 bases; junction bases outside the gene matches: 5. This CDR3 is built from 14 residues. Looked up from germline, CDR1 is SEHNR and CDR2 is FQNEAQ (reference sequence). CDR3 in amino acids: CASSFGREIDTQYF. CDR3 in DNA: TGTGCCAGCAGCTTCGGGCGGGAGATAGATACGCAGTATTTT.

The chain employs TRBV18 and TRBJ1-5; 8 nucleotides agree with TRBD1. The V gene's germline CDR1 is KGHSH and CDR2 LQKENI. Germline trimming cut 2 bases from V and 0 bases from J; bases unmatched to any gene: 9. This CDR3 is 18 amino acids long. In nucleotides, the CDR3 is TGTGCCAGCTCACCAGGTTTAACAGGGGGATATAGCAATCAGCCCCAGCATTTT. Its translation is CASSPGLTGGYSNQPQHF. Full variable domain (remainder filled in from reference TRBV18 and TRBJ1-5): NAGVMQNPRHLVRRRGQEARLRCSPMKGHSHVYWYRQLPEEGLKFMVYLQKENIIDESGMPKERFSAEFPKEGPSILRIQQVVRGDSAAYFCASSPGLTGGYSNQPQHFGDGTRLSIL.

The chain couples TRBV6-2 or TRBV6-3 to TRBJ1-1; a possible D gene is TRBD1 (6 bases). Trimming removed 2 bases at V and 1 base at J, with 8 bases between. Germline V gene lookup returns CDR1 MNHEY and CDR2 SVGEGT. CDR3 size: 14 residues. The DNA for the CDR3 is TGTGCCAGCAGTTACGGACAGAAGAACACTGAAGCTTTCTTT. Its protein product is CASSYGQKNTEAFF.

The rearrangement joins TRBV2 to TRBJ2-7; D is perhaps TRBD1 (5 bases). The germline V gene encodes CDR1 SNHLY and CDR2 FYNNEI. The V and J ends lost 4 bases and 2 bases respectively, with 9 bases between them. CDR3 length: 13 residues. Here the CDR3 DNA reads TGTGCCAGCAGTGTAAGGGGAACCTACGAGCAGTACTTC. This encodes CASSVRGTYEQYF.

The J gene is TRBJ1-2, the V gene TRBV5-6; 10 bases match TRBD1. The CDR3 runs to 16 residues. The germline V gene encodes CDR1 SGHDT and CDR2 YYEEEE. V lost 1 base and J lost 5; bases outside the gene matches: 8. Here the CDR3 reads CASSLRDRGLDYGYTF. The CDR3 nucleotides are TGTGCCAGCAGCTTGAGGGACAGGGGCTTAGATTATGGCTACACCTTC.

The V gene is TRBV6-4, the J gene TRBJ2-3, with D unclear. V was clipped by 2 bases and J by 6 bases, with 9 bases between them. CDR3 length: 13 residues. CDR1 and CDR2 (germline): MRHNA, SNTAGT. Here the CDR3 DNA reads TGTGCCAGCAGTGACAGTCTCGCGGATACGCAGTATTTT. It encodes CASSDSLADTQYF.

V gene TRBV20-1 combines with J gene TRBJ2-5; a weak D match, TRBD2 (6 bases). This CDR3 is built from 14 residues. V was cut by 0 bases and J by 5 bases, with 13 bases left in between. Per germline, CDR1 DFQATT and CDR2 SNEGSKA (reference sequence). The CDR3 DNA is TGCAGTGCTAGAGATTATCGACTAGAGGAGACCCAGTACTTC. It codes for CSARDYRLEETQYF.

The genes are TRBV12-3 or TRBV12-4 and TRBJ2-5; TRBD2 aligns across 11 bases. This CDR3 has 14 amino acids. J lost 3 bases, V lost 7 bases, and 4 bases had no gene match. CDR3 sequence (DNA): TGTGCCAGCACCAGACTAGCGGGGAAAGAGACCCAGTACTTC. It encodes CASTRLAGKETQYF.

This clonotype came up a few times. V is TRBV7-3 and J is TRBJ1-1, with 7 bases matching TRBD1. The V gene's germline CDR1 is SGHTA and CDR2 FQGTGA. With 4 bases clipped from V and 7 bases from J, the junction kept 6 bases outside the gene matches. This CDR3 has 13 amino acids. For the CDR3, the DNA is TGTGCCAGCAGCTCCGACAGGGACCTTGAAGCTTTCTTT. Translation gives CASSSDRDLEAFF.

This clonotype was recorded once. The chain joins TRBV4-3 to TRBJ1-2; 7 bases map to TRBD1. This CDR3 spans 16 amino acids. Germline assignment: CDR1 LGHNA and CDR2 YSLEER. Trimming at V came to 1 base and at J to 3 bases, leaving 8 bases not matched to a gene. CDR3 residues: CASSQGPSQGDYGYTF. The CDR3 DNA follows: TGCGCCAGCAGCCAAGGTCCGTCGCAGGGGGACTATGGCTACACCTTC.

The gene calls are TRBV19 and TRBJ2-5; 9 bases line up with TRBD2. Germline lookup yields CDR1 LNHDA and CDR2 SQIVND (reference sequence). The CDR3 runs to 17 residues. The V segment lost 4 bases and the J segment 5 bases; nucleotides outside the gene matches: 14. The CDR3 region is CASSTHGLARSEETQYF. The CDR3 DNA follows: TGTGCCAGTAGTACTCATGGACTAGCGAGGTCCGAGGAGACCCAGTACTTC.

This sequence joins TRBV2 and TRBJ2-1; TRBD2 might be the D (5 bases). Germline values: CDR1 SNHLY, CDR2 FYNNEI. This CDR3 comprises 12 residues. Deletions cut 3 bases from V and 12 bases from J, with 12 bases between. DNA for the CDR3: TGTGCCAGCAGTGAGGCTTTGGGGAGGCAGTTCTTC. Translating it yields CASSEALGRQFF.

The chain links TRBV5-6 to TRBJ2-1; 12 bases align to TRBD1. With V trimmed by 4 bases and J by 7 bases, 3 bases remained unmatched. CDR3 length: 14 amino acids. CDR1 is SGHDT, CDR2 YYEEEE, per germline. The DNA for the CDR3 is TGTGCCAGCAGCGGGGACAGGGGGCGAAATGAGCAGTTCTTC. This gives the protein CASSGDRGRNEQFF.

This chain connects TRBV5-1 to TRBJ1-3; D is possibly TRBD1 (6 bases). The CDR3 runs to 14 residues. Germline assignment: CDR1 SGHRS and CDR2 YFSETQ. Trimming took 4 bases from V and 0 from J, leaving 8 bases between them. This chain's CDR3 is CASSRDNSGNTIYF. The CDR3 DNA sequence: TGCGCCAGCAGCCGGGACAACTCTGGAAACACCATATATTTT.

The V gene is TRBV30, the J gene TRBJ1-2, with D tentatively TRBD1 (5 bases). There are 15 residues in the CDR3. V dropped 8 bases and J dropped 5 bases, with 24 bases sitting between them. Looked up from germline, CDR1 is GTSNPN and CDR2 is SVGIG (reference sequence). For the CDR3, the DNA is TGTGCCCGGCCAGGACAAGCGGGCGAGGGGTATGGCTACACCTTC. Its translation is CARPGQAGEGYGYTF.

This clonotype showed up just once. The chain uses TRBV3-1 and TRBJ2-7; the D is unclear. V lost 4 bases to trimming and J lost 3 bases, with 10 bases between them. The CDR3 sequence is 13 residues long. Looked up from germline, CDR1 is LGHDT and CDR2 is YNNKEL (reference sequence). In DNA form, the CDR3 reads TGTGCCAGCAGCCCCAGATTATTCTACGAGCAGTACTTC. This sequence encodes CASSPRLFYEQYF.

The rearrangement uses TRBV29-1 and TRBJ1-3; 7 positions agree with TRBD1. CDR3 length: 13 residues. Germline CDR1 SQVTM, CDR2 ANQGSEA. The junction had 6 bases not matched to a gene; V was cut back by 7 bases and J by 3 bases. The CDR3 DNA is TGCAGCGGTGGGACAGAACTTGGAAACACCATATATTTT. The encoded protein is CSGGTELGNTIYF.

CDR3 in DNA: TGCGCCAGCAGCGCACAGGGGGGTGGCACAGATACGCAGTATTTT. It yields the protein CASSAQGGGTDTQYF. The chain has TRBV5-1 and TRBJ2-3, with 8 bases fitting TRBD1. Germline-derived CDR1 and CDR2 are SGHRS and YFSETQ. CDR3 length: 15 amino acids. The V segment lost 4 bases and the J segment 1 base; nucleotides outside the gene matches: 5. Complete variable domain (other parts from reference TRBV5-1 and TRBJ2-3): KAGVTQTPRYLIKTRGQQVTLSCSPISGHRSVSWYQQTPGQGLQFLFEYFSETQRNKGNFPGRFSGRQFSNSRSEMNVSTLELGDSALYLCASSAQGGGTDTQYFGPGTRLTVL.

The CDR3 DNA is TGTGCCAGCAGCGTCGGACAGAGAGGCTCCTACGAGCAGTACTTC. This sequence encodes CASSVGQRGSYEQYF. The gene calls are TRBV9 and TRBJ2-7; tentative D call: TRBD1 (6 bases). The CDR3 is made up of 15 amino acids. Looked up from germline, CDR1 is SGDLS and CDR2 is YYNGEE. The germline V and J ends were trimmed by 2 bases and 0 bases, with 12 bases remaining between them.

The V and J genes are TRBV20-1 and TRBJ1-1; the D is unclear. CDR3 size: 13 residues. V dropped 6 bases and J dropped 2 bases, with 13 bases sitting between them. Per germline, CDR1 DFQATT and CDR2 SNEGSKA (reference sequence). CDR3 amino acids: CSAAQEINTEAFF. The CDR3 DNA reads TGCAGTGCCGCCCAGGAAATTAACACTGAAGCTTTCTTT.